The 23 T cell receptor beta chains given below trace back to one sample, sequenced in a study of cytomegalovirus exposure and HLA in healthy donors. TCRdb's table, derived via immunoSEQ multiplex PCR, lists solely in-frame clones and lacks some. The table lists some 250,000 clones, around 90% of them singletons. The sample was PBMCs. The receptor set was obtained from a young woman in good health and CMV-seronegative.

The V gene is TRBV5-5, the J gene TRBJ2-1; unclear D gene. Germline V CDR1 and CDR2: SGHKS, YYEKEE (reference sequence). The CDR3 has 14 residues. V lost 6 bases and J 5 bases, leaving 15 bases between the germline ends. The CDR3 spells CASTKRPGDNEQFF. In DNA, the CDR3 is TGTGCCAGCACCAAACGTCCGGGTGACAATGAGCAGTTCTTC.

This clone was counted once. V is TRBV7-2 and J is TRBJ1-5; a weak D match, TRBD1 (6 bases). Germline CDR1 reads SGHTA; CDR2 reads FQGNSA. The CDR3 is 16 amino acids. Trimming left V 1 base short and J 0 bases short, with 10 bases between. In DNA, the CDR3 is TGTGCCAGCAGCTTAGTGGGAGGGGGTAGCAATCAGCCCCAGCATTTT. It translates to CASSLVGGGSNQPQHF.

V gene TRBV7-9 combines with J gene TRBJ2-2; perhaps TRBD2 as D (5 bases). V was clipped by 5 bases and J by 6 bases, with 10 bases between them. CDR3 length: 13 residues. CDR1 and CDR2 from the germline V gene are SEHNR and FQNEAQ (reference sequence). The CDR3 reads CASSRRGSGELFF. The CDR3 DNA follows: TGTGCCAGCAGCCGTAGAGGGTCCGGGGAGCTGTTTTTT.

A few counts support this clone. The genes are TRBV30 and TRBJ1-2, with 10 bases that match TRBD1. Losses at the gene ends were 0 bases for V and 10 bases for J; bases not matched to a gene: 5. This CDR3 region has 13 residues. Germline CDR1 is GTSNPN and CDR2 is SVGIG (reference sequence). In DNA form, the CDR3 reads TGTGCCTGGAGTGTGGGGACAGGGGTCGTCTACACCTTC. Translation: CAWSVGTGVVYTF.

This clone occurred once. The V and J genes are TRBV10-3 and TRBJ1-2; a possible D gene is TRBD1 (5 bases). This CDR3 region has 14 residues. The germline CDR1 and CDR2 sequences are ENHRY and SYGVKD. The V gene lost 10 bases and the J gene lost 5 bases, with 20 bases spanning the gap. CDR3 residues: CATKSDSYQYGYTF. CDR3 bases: TGTGCCACAAAATCCGACAGCTACCAGTATGGCTACACCTTC.

The genes are TRBV2 and TRBJ1-1, with D maybe TRBD1 (5 bases). V was clipped by 0 bases and J by 2 bases, with 7 bases between them. This CDR3 has 14 residues. Germline CDR1 is SNHLY and CDR2 is FYNNEI. The CDR3 nucleotides read TGTGCCAGCAGTGAAGCTACAGGAAACACTGAAGCTTTCTTT. This encodes CASSEATGNTEAFF. The whole variable domain, remainder taken from reference TRBV2 and TRBJ1-1, is EPEVTQTPSHQVTQMGQEVILRCVPISNHLYFYWYRQILGQKVEFLVSFYNNEISEKSEIFDDQFSVERPDGSNFTLKIRSTKLEDSAMYFCASSEATGNTEAFFGQGTRLTVV.

The chain is built from TRBV7-9 and TRBJ2-7; D may be TRBD1 (6 bases). The length of the CDR3 is 13 residues. V lost 5 bases, J lost 3 bases, and 11 bases lay in between. Germline V lookup: CDR1 SEHNR, CDR2 FQNEAQ (reference sequence). CDR3 amino acids: CASSTGSDYEQYV. Here the CDR3 DNA reads TGTGCCAGCAGCACAGGGTCTGACTACGAGCAGTACGTC.

The chain has TRBV7-9 and TRBJ2-1, with D maybe TRBD1 (5 bases). V dropped 1 base and J dropped 6 bases, with 13 bases sitting between them. The CDR3 consists of 15 residues. Per the germline V gene, CDR1 is SEHNR and CDR2 is FQNEAQ (reference sequence). CDR3 nucleotide sequence: TGTGCCAGCAGCTTAGATGGGCAGGGAAGCAATGAGCAGTTCTTC. The encoded protein is CASSLDGQGSNEQFF. The complete variable domain, with remaining parts taken from reference TRBV7-9 and TRBJ2-1, reads DTGVSQNPRHKITKRGQNVTFRCDPISEHNRLYWYRQTLGQGPEFLTYFQNEAQLEKSRLLSDRFSAERPKGSFSTLEIQRTEQGDSAMYLCASSLDGQGSNEQFFGPGTRLTVL.

The table lists this clone with a few counts. This rearrangement joins TRBV18 to TRBJ2-7, with D possibly being TRBD1 (5 bases). Germline-derived CDR1 and CDR2 are KGHSH and LQKENI. CDR3 length: 13 amino acids. Trimming removed 3 bases at V and 1 base at J, with 7 bases between. Here the CDR3 reads CASSPDRSYEQYF. CDR3 bases: TGTGCCAGCTCACCCGACAGATCCTACGAGCAGTACTTC.

The sample holds a few counts of this clone. The chain links TRBV7-9 to TRBJ2-7; 9 positions agree with TRBD1. This CDR3 contains 13 residues. The V segment lost 5 bases and the J segment 6 bases; nucleotides outside the gene matches: 5. Germline V lookup: CDR1 SEHNR, CDR2 FQNEAQ (reference sequence). The CDR3 DNA follows: TGTGCCAGCAGCAGGACAGGGGATCGCGAGCAGTACTTC. It translates to CASSRTGDREQYF.

The CDR3 coding sequence is TGTGCCAGCAGCCAGACAGGGGAGGAAGAAAAACTGTTTTTT. It is translated as CASSQTGEEEKLFF. The V gene is TRBV6-6, the J gene TRBJ1-4, with 8 bases that match TRBD1. The CDR3 loop spans 14 amino acids. After removal of 6 bases from V and 8 bases from J, the junction contained 8 bases not matched to a gene. Germline V gene lookup returns CDR1 MNHNY and CDR2 SVGAGI (reference sequence).

The rearrangement uses TRBV10-1 and TRBJ2-5; perhaps TRBD1 as D (5 bases). Trimming removed 2 bases from V and 5 bases from J, with 12 bases in between. Germline loops: CDR1 WNHNN, CDR2 SYGVQD (reference sequence). The CDR3 loop spans 14 amino acids. In DNA, the CDR3 is TGCGCCAGCAGTGAGAGGTCAGGGTTGGAGACCCAGTACTTC. Translated, it gives CASSERSGLETQYF.

The V gene is TRBV10-2, the J gene TRBJ1-1, with no clear D. V lost 8 bases, J lost 2 bases, and 9 bases lay in between. The CDR3 is 12 residues long. CDR1 WSHSY and CDR2 SAAADI come from the germline V gene. The CDR3 DNA follows: TGCGCCAGCGGAGTCGCCAACACTGAAGCTTTCTTT. It yields the protein CASGVANTEAFF.

The chain has TRBV19 and TRBJ1-6; the match to TRBD1 covers 11 bases. The CDR3 sequence is 15 residues long. In germline, CDR1 is LNHDA, CDR2 SQIVND (reference sequence). Losses at the gene ends were 10 bases for V and 9 bases for J; bases not matched to a gene: 11. The CDR3 sequence: CATTLAGTGGSPLHF. Here the CDR3 DNA reads TGTGCCACCACGCTAGCCGGGACAGGGGGTTCACCCCTCCACTTT.

The chain employs TRBV2 and TRBJ1-6; D is undetermined. V gave up 7 bases and J gave up 7 bases, with 11 bases separating them. CDR1 and CDR2 from the germline V gene are SNHLY and FYNNEI. This CDR3 spans 13 amino acids. The CDR3 reads CASNPGRNSPLHF. Here the CDR3 DNA reads TGTGCCAGCAATCCAGGTAGAAATTCACCCCTCCACTTT.

This clone has only a few counts. The genes are TRBV7-8 and TRBJ2-7; 8 bases are a match to TRBD1. Trimming at V came to 4 bases and at J to 3 bases, leaving 8 bases not matched to a gene. There are 15 residues in the CDR3. The germline V gene has CDR1 SGHVS and CDR2 FQNEAQ. The CDR3 spells CASSSAGTGNYEQYF. In nucleotides, the CDR3 is TGTGCCAGCAGCTCCGCCGGGACAGGAAACTACGAGCAGTACTTC.

A remark on this clone: A read error may account for a junction end that differs from germline. V and J are TRBV10-2 and TRBJ1-1; possibly TRBD1 for D (5 bases). The CDR3 totals 12 residues. Germline CDR1 WSHSY, CDR2 SAAADI. CDR3: CASQGLKTEAFF. The CDR3 bases are TGCGCCAGCCAGGGTTTGAAAACTGAAGCTTTCTTT.

This rearrangement joins TRBV7-9 to TRBJ2-4, with 7 nucleotides matching TRBD1. CDR3 length: 12 amino acids. V shed 5 bases, J shed 15 bases, and the junction held 10 bases outside the gene matches. Germline CDR1 is SEHNR and CDR2 is FQNEAQ (reference sequence). The CDR3 region has the DNA TGTGCCAGCAGCCCCGGACAGGAAATGTGGTACTTC. Its translation is CASSPGQEMWYF.

The chain couples TRBV9 to TRBJ2-1; 10 bases are a match to TRBD2. The CDR3 loop spans 16 amino acids. The trim removed 2 bases at V and 1 base at J, leaving 3 bases unmatched. Germline loops: CDR1 SGDLS, CDR2 YYNGEE. The CDR3 DNA reads as TGTGCCAGCAGCGTTAGCGGGGGGCGGTCCTACAATGAGCAGTTCTTC. It encodes CASSVSGGRSYNEQFF.

The J gene is TRBJ1-5, the V gene TRBV6-1; D remains unclear. Trimming stripped 6 bases from V and 0 bases from J, with 9 bases between. There are 14 residues in the CDR3. Germline loops: CDR1 MNHNS, CDR2 SASEGT. DNA of the CDR3: TGTGCCAGCAGCACACTAGATAGCAATCAGCCCCAGCATTTT. It yields the protein CASSTLDSNQPQHF.

This chain links TRBV11-2 with TRBJ2-5, with TRBD2 matching over 8 bases. Germline trimming cut 3 bases from V and 2 bases from J; bases unmatched to any gene: 14. CDR1 is SGHAT, CDR2 FQNNGV, per germline. CDR3 size: 18 residues. CDR3 protein: CASSFRGSGVVGQETQYF. The CDR3 DNA is TGTGCCAGCAGCTTTAGGGGTAGCGGGGTAGTGGGGCAAGAGACCCAGTACTTC.

This rearrangement joins TRBV9 to TRBJ2-3; TRBD2 matches at 9 bases. There are 14 residues in the CDR3. Germline assignment: CDR1 SGDLS and CDR2 YYNGEE. Trimming at V came to 0 bases and at J to 5 bases, leaving 1 base not matched to a gene. The CDR3 sequence is CASSVGLAEDTQYF. The CDR3 DNA reads as TGTGCCAGCAGCGTAGGACTAGCGGAAGATACGCAGTATTTT.

The V call is TRBV28, the J call TRBJ2-1, with TRBD1 identical over 8 bases. V was pared by 2 bases and J by 9 bases, with 9 bases of the junction left unmatched. The CDR3 extends over 15 amino acids. The germline V gene has CDR1 MDHEN and CDR2 SYDVKM. The CDR3 reads CASSLPGGLSSEQFF. The DNA for the CDR3 is TGTGCCAGCAGTTTACCAGGGGGCTTATCCAGTGAGCAGTTCTTC.